This section outlines one T cell receptor (beta chain) sequence together with its context. The data originate from a study of shared clonotypes between healthy human individuals. The CDR3 runs 17 residues. Germline-derived CDR1 and CDR2 are SGHDT and YYEEEE. J was trimmed by 3 bases and V by 3 bases; bases with no gene match: 14. Data came from immunoSEQ multiplex PCR; TCRdb stores just in-frame clones and leaves some out. The table records about 510,000 clones, roughly 78% of them present only once. This clonotype originated in a middle-aged woman in good health. Some clones in this sample may be carry-over from other donors' samples. The sequencing sample was made of PBMCs. The chain has TRBV5-6 and TRBJ2-7; 8 bases match TRBD1. The CDR3 sequence is CASSSGQGRLGNYEQYF. CDR3 sequence (DNA): TGTGCCAGCAGCTCTGGACAGGGTAGGCTCGGCAACTACGAGCAGTACTTC.